One sample yielded the 10 T cell receptor beta chains listed below, sequenced in a study of T cells in Graves' hyperthyroidism and ophthalmopathy. The CDR3 regions of TCR beta were amplified from RNA transcripts. First-round RT-PCR targeting the TCR CDR3 was performed with the HTBI primer set. Each CDR3 protein is one row after TCRdb ran MiXCR on the multiplex PCR reads. Of about 400,000 distinct CDR3 sequences in the sample, about 15% were seen once. Sequenced input: blood. These receptors all come from a man between 18 and 29 years old with Graves' ophthalmopathy.

At least ten counts were recorded for this clonotype. This chain joins TRBV5-1 and TRBJ2-1, with D possibly matching TRBD1 (5 bases). CDR3 length: 14 amino acids. V was shortened by 3 bases and J by 8 bases, with 15 bases between the two germline ends. Per the germline V gene, CDR1 is SGHRS and CDR2 is YFSETQ. CDR3 DNA: TGCGCCAGCAGCTCGCAGGGTCACGGCGATGAGCAGTTCTTC. Its protein product is CASSSQGHGDEQFF. The full variable domain, its missing parts supplied by reference TRBV5-1 and TRBJ2-1, is KAGVTQTPRYLIKTRGQQVTLSCSPISGHRSVSWYQQTPGQGLQFLFEYFSETQRNKGNFPGRFSGRQFSNSRSEMNVSTLELGDSALYLCASSSQGHGDEQFFGPGTRLTVL.

This clonotype was seen ten or more times. The J gene is TRBJ1-3, the V gene TRBV11-2; D is unresolved. Germline V gives CDR1 SGHAT, CDR2 FQNNGV. V was cut by 0 bases and J by 0 bases, with 12 bases left in between. The CDR3 consists of 17 residues. The CDR3 DNA sequence: TGTGCCAGCAGCTTAGAGGTCCCCTCCCCCTCTGGAAACACCATATATTTT. Residues: CASSLEVPSPSGNTIYF.

This clonotype was counted many times. The chain employs TRBV11-3 and TRBJ2-7; D unclear. CDR3 length: 15 residues. The germline V gene encodes CDR1 SGHNT and CDR2 YENEEA. V lost 1 base, J lost 2 bases, and 12 bases lay in between. The CDR3 here is CASSLGVAEAYEQYF. The CDR3 bases are TGTGCCAGCAGCTTAGGTGTGGCAGAAGCCTACGAGCAGTACTTC.

In its sample, this clonotype was seen many times. V gene TRBV10-3 combines with J gene TRBJ2-7; 7 bases are shared with TRBD1. The germline CDR1 and CDR2 sequences are ENHRY and SYGVKD. The CDR3 is 13 residues long. Trimming took 6 bases from V and 2 from J; bases not matched to a gene: 4. CDR3: CAIRQGLAYEQYF. Written as DNA, the CDR3 is TGTGCCATCAGACAGGGGCTAGCCTACGAGCAGTACTTC.

This clonotype was picked up many times. V and J are TRBV6-1 and TRBJ1-1; D call uncertain. The CDR3 loop spans 14 amino acids. Germline CDR1 is MNHNS and CDR2 is SASEGT. The V and J ends lost 1 base and 3 bases respectively, with 9 bases between them. The CDR3 spells CASSEDPRDTEAFF. For the CDR3, the DNA is TGTGCCAGCAGTGAAGACCCACGGGACACTGAAGCTTTCTTT.

There are a few counts of this clonotype. The chain combines TRBV7-3 with TRBJ2-3; 14 nucleotides line up with TRBD2. CDR3 length: 15 residues. Looked up from germline, CDR1 is SGHTA and CDR2 is FQGTGA. V was clipped by 7 bases and J by 4 bases; unmatched bases: 4. CDR3 sequence: CASIRLAGGADTQYF. The CDR3 coding sequence is TGTGCCAGCATCCGACTAGCGGGGGGGGCAGATACGCAGTATTTT.

V and J are TRBV12-3 or TRBV12-4 and TRBJ1-4; D is unresolved. This CDR3 has 13 residues. V lost 3 bases and J 7 bases, leaving 9 bases between the germline ends. In DNA form, the CDR3 reads TGTGCCAGCAGTTTCATCCTTAGTGAAAAACTGTTTTTT. Its translation is CASSFILSEKLFF.

The chain uses TRBV30 and TRBJ2-5; TRBD2 agrees at 8 bases. The CDR3 consists of 15 residues. V gave up 0 bases and J gave up 1 base; unmatched junction bases: 4. CDR1 is GTSNPN, CDR2 SVGIG, per germline (reference sequence). The CDR3 nucleotides are TGTGCCTGGAGTGTAGGAGCGGGAGCCCAAGAGACCCAGTACTTC. Residues: CAWSVGAGAQETQYF.

This clonotype was found a few times. The chain links TRBV6-6 to TRBJ2-7, with unresolved D. V dropped 2 bases and J dropped 2 bases, with 10 bases sitting between them. CDR1 and CDR2 (germline): MNHNY, SVGAGI (reference sequence). This CDR3 comprises 14 residues. The CDR3: CASSYVTSAYEQYF. The CDR3 DNA is TGTGCCAGCAGTTACGTGACTTCCGCCTACGAGCAGTACTTC.

This clonotype showed up many times. This sequence joins TRBV30 and TRBJ2-3; D uncertain. The germline CDR1 and CDR2 sequences are GTSNPN and SVGIG (reference sequence). CDR3 length equals 13 residues. Trimming pared 2 bases from V and 2 bases from J, leaving 8 bases between. CDR3 sequence reads: CAWSSLNTDTQYF. In nucleotides, the CDR3 is TGTGCCTGGAGTTCTCTAAACACAGATACGCAGTATTTT.